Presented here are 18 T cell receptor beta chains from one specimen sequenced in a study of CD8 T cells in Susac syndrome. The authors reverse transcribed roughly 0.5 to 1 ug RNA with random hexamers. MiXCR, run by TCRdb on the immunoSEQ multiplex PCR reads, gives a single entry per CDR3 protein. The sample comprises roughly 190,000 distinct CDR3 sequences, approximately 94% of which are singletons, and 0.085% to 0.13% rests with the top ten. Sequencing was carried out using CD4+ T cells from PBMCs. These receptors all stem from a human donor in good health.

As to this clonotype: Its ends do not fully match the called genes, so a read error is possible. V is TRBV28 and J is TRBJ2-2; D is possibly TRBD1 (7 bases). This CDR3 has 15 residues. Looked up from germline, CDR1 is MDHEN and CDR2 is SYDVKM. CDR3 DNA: TGTGCCAGCAGTTTTGGGACAGCCCTCATCGGGGGGCTGTTTTTT. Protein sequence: CASSFGTALIGGLFF.

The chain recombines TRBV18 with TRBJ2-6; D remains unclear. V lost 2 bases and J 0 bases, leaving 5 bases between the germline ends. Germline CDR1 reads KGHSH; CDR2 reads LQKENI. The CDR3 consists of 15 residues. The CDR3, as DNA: TGTGCCAGCTCACCAGCAGTCTCTGGGGCCAACGTCCTGACTTTC. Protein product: CASSPAVSGANVLTF.

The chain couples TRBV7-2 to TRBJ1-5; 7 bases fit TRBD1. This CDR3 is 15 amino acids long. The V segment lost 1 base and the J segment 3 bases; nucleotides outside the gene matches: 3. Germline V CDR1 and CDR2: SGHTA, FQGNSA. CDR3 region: CASSLGGGPNQPQHF. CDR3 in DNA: TGTGCCAGCAGCTTAGGAGGGGGCCCCAATCAGCCCCAGCATTTT.

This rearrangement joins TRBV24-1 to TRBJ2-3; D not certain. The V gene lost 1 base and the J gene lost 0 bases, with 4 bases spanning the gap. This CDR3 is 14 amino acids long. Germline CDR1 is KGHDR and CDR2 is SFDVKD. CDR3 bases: TGTGCCACCAGTGATTTCGACAGCACAGATACGCAGTATTTT. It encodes CATSDFDSTDTQYF.

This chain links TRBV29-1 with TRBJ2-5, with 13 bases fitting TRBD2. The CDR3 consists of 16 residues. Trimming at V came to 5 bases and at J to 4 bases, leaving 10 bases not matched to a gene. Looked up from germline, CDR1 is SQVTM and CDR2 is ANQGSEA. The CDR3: CSVPGTSGIRGETQYF. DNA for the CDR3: TGCAGCGTTCCCGGGACTAGCGGGATTAGGGGAGAGACCCAGTACTTC.

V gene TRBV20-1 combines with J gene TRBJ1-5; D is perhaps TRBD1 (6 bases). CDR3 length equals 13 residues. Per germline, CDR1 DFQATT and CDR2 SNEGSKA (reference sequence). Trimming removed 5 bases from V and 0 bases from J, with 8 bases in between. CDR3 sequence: CSAGTFSNQPQHF. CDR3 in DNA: TGCAGTGCTGGGACATTTAGCAATCAGCCCCAGCATTTT.

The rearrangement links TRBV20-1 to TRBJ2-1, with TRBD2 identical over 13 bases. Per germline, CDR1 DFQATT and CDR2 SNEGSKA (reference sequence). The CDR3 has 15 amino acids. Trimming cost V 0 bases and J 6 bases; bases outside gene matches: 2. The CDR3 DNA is TGCAGTGCTAGAGATGGGACTAGCGGGATCAATGAGCAGTTCTTC. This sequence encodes CSARDGTSGINEQFF.

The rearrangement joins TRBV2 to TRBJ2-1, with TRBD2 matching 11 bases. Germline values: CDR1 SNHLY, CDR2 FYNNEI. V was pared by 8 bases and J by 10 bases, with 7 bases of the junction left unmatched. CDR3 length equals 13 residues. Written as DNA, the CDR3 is TGTGCCAGCGGCAGACTAGCGGGATACGAGCAGTTCTTC. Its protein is CASGRLAGYEQFF.

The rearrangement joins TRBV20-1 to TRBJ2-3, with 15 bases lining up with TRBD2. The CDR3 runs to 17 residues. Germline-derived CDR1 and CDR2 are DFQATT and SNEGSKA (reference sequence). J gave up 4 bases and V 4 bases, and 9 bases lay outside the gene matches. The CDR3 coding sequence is TGCAGTGCTATTCGGACTAGCGGGAGGGCCCAGGCAGATACGCAGTATTTT. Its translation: CSAIRTSGRAQADTQYF.

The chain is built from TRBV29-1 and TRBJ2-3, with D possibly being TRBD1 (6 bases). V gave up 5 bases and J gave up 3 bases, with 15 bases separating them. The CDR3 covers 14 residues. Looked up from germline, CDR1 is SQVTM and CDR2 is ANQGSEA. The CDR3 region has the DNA TGCAGCGTTTCGACAGGCTCGACGACAGATACGCAGTATTTT. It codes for CSVSTGSTTDTQYF.

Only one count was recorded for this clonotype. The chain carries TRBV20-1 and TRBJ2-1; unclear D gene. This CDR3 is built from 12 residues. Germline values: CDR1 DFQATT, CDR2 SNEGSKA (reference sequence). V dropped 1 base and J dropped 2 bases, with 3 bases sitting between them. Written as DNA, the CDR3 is TGCAGTGCTAGAGTAGCCTACAATGAGCAGTTCTTC. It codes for CSARVAYNEQFF.

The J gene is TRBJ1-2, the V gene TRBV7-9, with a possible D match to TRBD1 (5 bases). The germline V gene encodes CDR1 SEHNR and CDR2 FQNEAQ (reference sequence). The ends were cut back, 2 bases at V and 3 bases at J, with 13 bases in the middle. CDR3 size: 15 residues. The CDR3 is CASSLTGTDHYGYTF. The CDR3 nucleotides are TGTGCCAGCAGCTTAACCGGGACGGACCACTATGGCTACACCTTC.

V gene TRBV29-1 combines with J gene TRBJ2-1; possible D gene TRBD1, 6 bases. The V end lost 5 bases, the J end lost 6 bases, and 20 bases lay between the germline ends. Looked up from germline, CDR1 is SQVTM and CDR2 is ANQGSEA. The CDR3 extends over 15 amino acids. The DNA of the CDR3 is TGCAGCGTTCCGAGGACAGAAGGCTGGTTCAATGAGCAGTTCTTC. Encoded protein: CSVPRTEGWFNEQFF.

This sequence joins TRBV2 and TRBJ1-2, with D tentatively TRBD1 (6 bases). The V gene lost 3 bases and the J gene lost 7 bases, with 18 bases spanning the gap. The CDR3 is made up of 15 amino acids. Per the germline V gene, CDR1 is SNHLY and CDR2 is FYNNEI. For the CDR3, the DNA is TGTGCCAGCAGTGAGCCCCTAGCAGGGGAGCGTGGCTACACCTTC. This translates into CASSEPLAGERGYTF.

The CDR3 sequence is CASASGTSFETQYF. Written as DNA, the CDR3 is TGTGCCTCCGCGTCCGGGACTAGCTTTGAGACCCAGTACTTC. The genes are TRBV30 and TRBJ2-5; 9 bases map to TRBD2. This CDR3 is 14 amino acids long. Germline V gives CDR1 GTSNPN, CDR2 SVGIG (reference sequence). V was pared by 7 bases and J by 5 bases, with 11 bases of the junction left unmatched.

The CDR3 is CASGTAGTGLNYGYTF. The CDR3 nucleotides read TGTGCCAGCGGAACCGCCGGGACAGGGCTTAACTATGGCTACACCTTC. The J gene is TRBJ1-2, the V gene TRBV12-3 or TRBV12-4, with 9 bases aligning to TRBD1. This CDR3 contains 16 residues. V lost 8 bases, J lost 1 base, and 11 bases stayed unmatched.

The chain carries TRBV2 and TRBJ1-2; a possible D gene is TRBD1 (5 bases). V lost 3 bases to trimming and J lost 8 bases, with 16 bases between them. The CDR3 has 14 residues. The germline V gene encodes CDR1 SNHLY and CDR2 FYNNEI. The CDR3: CASSEQPWGSGYTF. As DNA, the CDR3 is TGTGCCAGCAGTGAGCAGCCCTGGGGGTCCGGCTACACCTTC.

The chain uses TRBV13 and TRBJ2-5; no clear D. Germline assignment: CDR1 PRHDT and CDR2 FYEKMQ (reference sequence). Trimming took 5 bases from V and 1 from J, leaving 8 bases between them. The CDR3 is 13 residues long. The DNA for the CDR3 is TGTGCCAGCAGCGGGGATCCCCAAGAGACCCAGTACTTC. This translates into CASSGDPQETQYF.